The 13 T cell receptor beta chains below come from one sample, sequenced in a study of breast tumors, draining lymph nodes, adjacent tissues. TCRdb reprocessed the multiplex PCR reads via MiXCR and lists one record per CDR3 protein. The sample shows about 230,000 distinct CDR3 sequences, about 30% of them seen only once. Axillary draining lymph nodes of breast cancer patients supplied the node samples. The sample taken for sequencing was axillary lymph node tissue. The receptors originated from a female donor with breast cancer. Some clones in this sample may be carry-over from other donors' samples.

V gene TRBV29-1 combines with J gene TRBJ2-3, with D maybe TRBD1 (5 bases). From germline, CDR1 is SQVTM and CDR2 ANQGSEA. The ends were cut back, 4 bases at V and 1 base at J, with 15 bases in the middle. CDR3 length: 15 amino acids. The CDR3 here is CSVGQQGRGTDTQYF. The CDR3 DNA sequence: TGCAGCGTTGGACAGCAGGGAAGAGGCACAGATACGCAGTATTTT.

This clonotype showed up just a few times. The chain uses TRBV30 and TRBJ2-7; TRBD2 might be the D (5 bases). V dropped 0 bases and J dropped 1 base, with 10 bases sitting between them. The CDR3 length is 14 residues. CDR1 is GTSNPN and CDR2 is SVGIG in the germline V gene (reference sequence). The CDR3 DNA is TGTGCCTGGAGTGTCACCGGACTTTCCTACGAGCAGTACTTC. Translation gives CAWSVTGLSYEQYF.

This clonotype has a count of ten or more. The rearrangement links TRBV12-3 or TRBV12-4 to TRBJ2-1; D possibly corresponds to TRBD2 (5 bases). Trimming stripped 3 bases from V and 8 bases from J, with 11 bases between. The CDR3 runs to 13 residues. CDR3 sequence reads: CASSFVGVDEQFF. The DNA of the CDR3 is TGTGCCAGCAGTTTCGTGGGAGTCGATGAGCAGTTCTTC.

A word on this clonotype: A much larger clone is a single base away; this may be a read error. The J gene is TRBJ1-2, the V gene TRBV5-1; D unresolved. CDR1 is SGHRS and CDR2 is YFSETQ in the germline V gene. The CDR3 runs 16 residues. Trimming left V 0 bases short and J 2 bases short, with 14 bases between. The DNA for the CDR3 is TGCGCCAGCAGCTTGGGGTTAATGGAACACAACTATGGCTACACCTTC. Translated: CASSLGLMEHNYGYTF.

This clonotype was seen more than once but under ten times. This rearrangement joins TRBV14 to TRBJ2-4; 7 positions match TRBD2. CDR3 length: 19 amino acids. CDR1 is SGHDN and CDR2 is FVKESK in the germline V gene. V dropped 1 base and J dropped 0; count of bases not matched to a gene: 12. The CDR3 loop is CASSQGRRGNSLAKNIQYF. The CDR3, as DNA: TGTGCCAGCAGCCAAGGGCGGCGGGGGAACTCTTTAGCCAAAAACATTCAGTACTTC.

Concerning this clonotype: The junction departs from germline at one end; a sequencing error may be responsible. The V call is TRBV7-7, the J call TRBJ1-6; tentatively, D is TRBD1 (6 bases). The CDR3 spans 14 residues. CDR1 and CDR2 (germline): SSHAT, FNYEAQ (reference sequence). CDR3 in amino acids: CASSLGGADSPLHF. CDR3 coding DNA: TGTGCTAGCAGCTTAGGGGGGGCGGATTCACCCCTCCACTTT.

This clonotype was seen ten or more times. The V and J genes are TRBV6-2 or TRBV6-3 and TRBJ1-2, with no clear D. This CDR3 has 15 amino acids. Germline lookup yields CDR1 MNHEY and CDR2 SVGEGT. V lost 6 bases and J 8 bases, leaving 22 bases between the germline ends. CDR3 DNA sequence: TGTGCCAGCAGAGGAAGCGGGAAGGATCCTTGGGGCTACACCTTC. It yields the protein CASRGSGKDPWGYTF.

V and J are TRBV29-1 and TRBJ2-5; 7 bases align to TRBD2. The germline V gene encodes CDR1 SQVTM and CDR2 ANQGSEA. V shed 7 bases, J shed 3 bases, and the junction held 14 bases outside the gene matches. The CDR3 length is 15 residues. The CDR3 loop reads CSGLSILGGKETQYF. DNA for the CDR3: TGCAGCGGCCTGAGTATTCTGGGGGGGAAAGAGACCCAGTACTTC.

This clonotype appeared many times. Being one base from a much bigger clone, this may be a read error. The chain combines TRBV14 with TRBJ2-5; D call uncertain. Looked up from germline, CDR1 is SGHDN and CDR2 is FVKESK. CDR3 length: 17 residues. V shed 4 bases and J shed 7 bases, with 25 bases lying between them. CDR3 DNA sequence: TGTGCCAGCAGCCGTTTTGTCGGCACAACTTTAGAGGCGACCCAGTACTTC. It translates to CASSRFVGTTLEATQYF.

This clonotype appeared many times. The chain links TRBV30 to TRBJ1-2, with a possible D match to TRBD1 (5 bases). Germline V gene data show CDR1 as GTSNPN and CDR2 as SVGIG (reference sequence). The CDR3 is 12 amino acids. The V and J ends lost 7 bases and 3 bases respectively, with 12 bases between them. CDR3 protein: CAFRGDYYGYTF. The CDR3 DNA is TGTGCCTTCCGAGGGGATTACTATGGCTACACCTTC.

This clonotype was seen repeatedly, ten times or more. V usage is TRBV20-1 and J usage is TRBJ2-7; no reliable D call. V gave up 5 bases and J gave up 3 bases, with 17 bases separating them. There are 14 residues in the CDR3. Germline CDR1 DFQATT, CDR2 SNEGSKA (reference sequence). CDR3 loop: CSALRPSDVYEQYF. CDR3 coding DNA: TGCAGTGCTCTTCGACCCTCGGACGTCTACGAGCAGTACTTC.

The chain carries TRBV4-1 and TRBJ2-2; 9 bases are shared with TRBD2. Trimming took 5 bases from V and 4 from J; bases not matched to a gene: 5. Per the germline V gene, CDR1 is MGHRA and CDR2 is YSYEKL. The CDR3 covers 15 residues. The CDR3 protein is CASSLAGVGTGELFF. For the CDR3, the DNA is TGCGCCAGCAGCTTAGCGGGAGTGGGCACCGGGGAGCTGTTTTTT.

With regard to this clonotype: It is likely a read error, because the conserved phenylalanine at the end of the CDR3 is missing. The DNA is left out, because the CDR3 cannot be placed on it with certainty; the CDR3 is given as TCRdb lists it. The J gene is TRBJ2-3, the V gene TRBV19; the table names TRBD1, a call not compared with the DNA. The CDR3 is 14 amino acids long, termini counted. Germline CDR1 is LNHDA and CDR2 is SQIVND (reference sequence). CDR3 in amino acids: CASKQAGSTDTRYS.